This paragraph covers one T cell receptor beta chain sequence. Its specificity is not known. These data come from a study of cytomegalovirus exposure and HLA in healthy donors. The CDR3 runs to 16 residues. CDR1 is SQVTM, CDR2 ANQGSEA, per germline. Study results and limitations: Later work found most CMV-associated TCR beta chains apparently HLA-restricted. Later findings reportedly placed an Asian-associated ancestry cluster below the roughly 730-donor mean for N-insertions. A later analysis associated roughly 15,000 TCR beta sequences with HLA alleles at a 0.05 false discovery rate. TCR beta sequences reportedly predicted the HLA-A and HLA-B alleles of most subjects accurately.

The PCR contained 60 Vbeta and 13 Jbeta primers. Some clones are missing from TCRdb's copy, which holds only in-frame ones; the method was immunoSEQ multiplex PCR. Of fewer than 120,000 clones listed, roughly 78% are singletons. The genes are TRBV29-1 and TRBJ1-5; the D gene is possibly TRBD1 (5 bases). Sample: PBMCs. The clonotype was recovered from a woman aged 25 to 45 in good health and CMV-seronegative. CDR3 in amino acids: CRVGGYCRVGNQPQHF. CDR3 coding DNA: TGCAGAGTGGGGGGATATTGCCGAGTTGGCAATCAGCCCCAGCATTTT.